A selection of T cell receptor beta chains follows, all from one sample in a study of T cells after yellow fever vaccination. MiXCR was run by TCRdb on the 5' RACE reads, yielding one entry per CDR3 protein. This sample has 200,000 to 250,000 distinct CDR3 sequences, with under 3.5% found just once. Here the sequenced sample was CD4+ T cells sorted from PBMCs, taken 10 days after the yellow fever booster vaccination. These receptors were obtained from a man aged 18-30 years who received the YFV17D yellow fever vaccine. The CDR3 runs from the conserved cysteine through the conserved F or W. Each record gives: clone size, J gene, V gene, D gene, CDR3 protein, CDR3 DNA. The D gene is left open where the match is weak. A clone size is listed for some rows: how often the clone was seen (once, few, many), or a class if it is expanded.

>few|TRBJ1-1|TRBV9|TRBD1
CASSVLTGGTEAFF
TGTGCCAGCAGCGTACTGACAGGGGGGACTGAAGCTTTCTTT
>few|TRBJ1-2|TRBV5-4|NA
CASSPLEGAHGYTF
TGTGCCAGCAGCCCTCTGGAGGGAGCCCATGGCTACACCTTC
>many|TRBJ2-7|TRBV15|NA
CATSRDHPAPSSYEQYF
TGTGCCACCAGCAGAGATCACCCTGCACCGAGCTCCTACGAGCAGTACTTC
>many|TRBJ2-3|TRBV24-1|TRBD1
CAITDRDTDTQYF
TGTGCCATCACGGACAGGGACACAGATACGCAGTATTTT
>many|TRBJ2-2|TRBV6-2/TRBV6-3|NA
CASSWVGNTGELFF
TGTGCCAGCAGTTGGGTCGGGAACACCGGGGAGCTGTTTTTT
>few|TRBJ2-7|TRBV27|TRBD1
CASSSRKDREPEQYF
TGTGCCAGCAGCTCCCGAAAGGACAGGGAACCAGAGCAGTACTTC
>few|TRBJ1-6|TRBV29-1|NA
CSVELRQSYSSYNSPLHF
TGCAGCGTTGAACTACGGCAGTCTTATAGCTCCTATAATTCACCCCTCCACTTT
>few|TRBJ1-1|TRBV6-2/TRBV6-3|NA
CASSYSADEAFF
TGTGCCAGCAGTTACTCGGCGGATGAAGCTTTCTTT
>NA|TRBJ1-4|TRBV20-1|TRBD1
CSARDAGTGGGKLFF
TGCAGTGCTAGAGATGCGGGAACAGGGGGTGGAAAACTGTTTTTT
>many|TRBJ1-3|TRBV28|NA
CATGLGSGNTIYF
TGTGCCACTGGGCTTGGCTCTGGAAACACCATATATTTT
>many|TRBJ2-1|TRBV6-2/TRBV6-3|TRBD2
CASAKSGGSEQFF
TGTGCCAGCGCGAAGTCCGGGGGGTCTGAGCAGTTCTTC
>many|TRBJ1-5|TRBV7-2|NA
CASRGGRDNYQPQHF
TGTGCCAGCCGAGGAGGGAGGGACAATTATCAGCCCCAGCATTTT
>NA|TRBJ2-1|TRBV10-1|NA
CASSEYRDNEQFF
TGCGCCAGCAGTGAGTACAGGGACAATGAGCAGTTCTTC
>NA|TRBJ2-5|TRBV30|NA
CAWSVALQETQYF
TGTGCCTGGAGTGTCGCCCTACAAGAGACCCAGTACTTC
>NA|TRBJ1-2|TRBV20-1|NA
CSAPQTGYYGYTF
TGCAGTGCTCCTCAAACAGGTTACTATGGCTACACCTTC
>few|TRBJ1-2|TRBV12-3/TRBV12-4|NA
CASRQGPSDYGYTF
TGTGCCAGCCGCCAGGGACCCTCTGACTATGGCTACACCTTC
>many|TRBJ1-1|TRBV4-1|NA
CASSHLGVGTEAFF
TGCGCCAGCAGCCATTTGGGGGTAGGAACTGAAGCTTTCTTT
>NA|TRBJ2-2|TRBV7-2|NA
CASSRSVLTSGGELFF
TGTGCCAGCAGCCGCAGCGTCCTAACTTCGGGCGGGGAGCTGTTTTTT
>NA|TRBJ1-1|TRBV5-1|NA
CASSLGAMNTKAFF
TGCGCCAGCAGCTTAGGCGCCATGAACACTAAAGCTTTCTTT
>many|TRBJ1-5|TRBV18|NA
CASSPPGQGWSNQPQHF
TGTGCCAGCTCACCACCGGGGCAGGGCTGGAGCAATCAGCCCCAGCATTTT
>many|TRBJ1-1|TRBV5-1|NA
CASSVRGGGVTTEAFF
TGCGCCAGCAGCGTGCGGGGTGGCGGGGTAACGACTGAAGCTTTCTTT
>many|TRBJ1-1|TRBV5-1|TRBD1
CASSLRDRVAEAFF
TGCGCCAGCAGCTTGCGGGACAGGGTCGCTGAAGCTTTCTTT
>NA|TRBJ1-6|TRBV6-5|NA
CASKRDYSGSSYNSPLHF
TGTGCCAGCAAAAGGGATTATTCTGGGAGCTCCTATAATTCACCCCTCCACTTT
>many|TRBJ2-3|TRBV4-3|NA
CASSQVPGDSVFRPTQYF
TGCGCCAGCAGCCAAGTGCCAGGGGACTCCGTGTTCCGTCCTACGCAGTATTTT
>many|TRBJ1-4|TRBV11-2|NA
CASSLNREKLFF
TGTGCCAGCAGCTTAAATCGAGAAAAACTGTTTTTT
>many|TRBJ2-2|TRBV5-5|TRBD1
CASRGQTAGGELFF
TGTGCCAGCAGGGGACAGACCGCAGGCGGGGAGCTGTTTTTT
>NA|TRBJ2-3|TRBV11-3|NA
CASSLDPGRLDTQYF
TGTGCCAGCAGCTTAGATCCGGGACGGTTAGATACGCAGTATTTT
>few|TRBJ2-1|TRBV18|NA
CASSPLGLITGPSSYNEQFF
TGTGCCAGCTCACCACTCGGATTGATAACAGGGCCGAGCTCCTACAATGAGCAGTTCTTC
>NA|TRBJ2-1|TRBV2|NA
CASGYGEQFF
TGTGCCAGCGGATACGGGGAGCAGTTCTTC
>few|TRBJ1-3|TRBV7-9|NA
CASSSLRGSGNTIYF
TGTGCCAGCAGCTCCCTGAGGGGCTCTGGAAACACCATATATTTT
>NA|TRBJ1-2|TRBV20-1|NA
CSAATGSWGYTF
TGCAGTGCCGCTACAGGGTCGTGGGGCTACACCTTC
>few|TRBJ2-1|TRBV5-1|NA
CASSPERVSYNEQFF
TGCGCCAGCAGCCCGGAGCGGGTCTCCTACAATGAGCAGTTCTTC
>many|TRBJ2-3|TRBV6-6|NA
CASRLLGAADTQYF
TGTGCCAGCAGGCTACTCGGGGCGGCAGATACGCAGTATTTT
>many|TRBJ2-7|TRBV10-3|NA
CAISEDSPYEQYF
TGTGCCATCAGTGAAGACAGCCCCTACGAGCAGTACTTC
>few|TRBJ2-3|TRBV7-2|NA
CASSFVGVSTDTQYF
TGTGCCAGCAGCTTTGTGGGGGTTAGCACAGATACGCAGTATTTT
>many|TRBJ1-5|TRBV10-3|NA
CAIRPGDSNQPQHF
TGTGCCATCAGGCCTGGTGATAGCAATCAGCCCCAGCATTTT
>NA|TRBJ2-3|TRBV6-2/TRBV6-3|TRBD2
CASSSLAGGTLYTQYF
TGTGCCAGCAGTTCCCTAGCGGGGGGGACCCTTTATACGCAGTATTTT
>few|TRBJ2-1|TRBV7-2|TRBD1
CASSRTGLTYNEQFF
TGTGCCAGCAGCCGGACAGGGTTGACCTACAATGAGCAGTTCTTC
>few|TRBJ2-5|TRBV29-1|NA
CSFALWGTQYF
TGCAGCTTTGCCCTTTGGGGGACCCAGTACTTC
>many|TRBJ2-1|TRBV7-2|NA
CASSRDSLGQFF
TGTGCCAGCAGCCGGGACTCCCTAGGGCAGTTCTTC
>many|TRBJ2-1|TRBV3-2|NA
CASIKGLRLSNEQFF
TGTGCCAGCATTAAGGGTCTTCGTCTAAGCAATGAGCAGTTCTTC
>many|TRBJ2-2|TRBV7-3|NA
CASSPPGHSNTGELFF
TGTGCCAGCAGCCCCCCAGGGCACTCGAACACCGGGGAGCTGTTTTTT
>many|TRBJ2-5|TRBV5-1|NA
CASSGGGSETQYF
TGCGCCAGCAGCGGAGGGGGTTCGGAGACCCAGTACTTC
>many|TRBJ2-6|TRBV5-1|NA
CASSQVVSGANVLTF
TGCGCCAGCAGCCAGGTGGTCTCTGGGGCCAACGTCCTGACTTTC